Listed here are 26 T cell receptor beta chains from one sample, sequenced in a study of siplizumab effects on memory and regulatory T cells. This table comes from immunoSEQ multiplex PCR, and its TCRdb copy is limited to in-frame clones, with some not included. The sample holds roughly 68,000 clones, approximately 96% seen once. Material for sequencing was naive CD8+ T cells sorted from blood. All receptors come from a human donor in good health.

CDR3 protein: CASIERSLEAFF. DNA for the CDR3: TGTGCCAGCATAGAGCGTAGCCTTGAAGCTTTCTTT. The V call is TRBV2, the J call TRBJ1-1, with D unclear. Germline V gene data show CDR1 as SNHLY and CDR2 as FYNNEI. The CDR3 length is 12 residues. Deletions cut 7 bases from V and 7 bases from J, with 13 bases between.

This clone was recorded once. This chain links TRBV5-5 with TRBJ2-7, with a tentative D call TRBD1 (5 bases). Germline V gene data show CDR1 as SGHKS and CDR2 as YYEKEE (reference sequence). The CDR3 runs to 11 residues. V lost 2 bases, J lost 6 bases, and 6 bases lay in between. The CDR3 loop is CASSLGAEQYF. The CDR3 DNA reads as TGTGCCAGCAGCTTAGGGGCCGAGCAGTACTTC.

The CDR3 is CASQLNTGELFF. In DNA form, the CDR3 reads TGTGCCAGCCAGTTGAACACCGGGGAGCTGTTTTTT. The rearrangement uses TRBV7-6 and TRBJ2-2; D call uncertain. The CDR3 covers 12 residues. CDR1 is SGHVS and CDR2 is FNYEAQ in the germline V gene. V lost 8 bases, J lost 1 base, and 5 bases lay in between.

The chain employs TRBV4-1 and TRBJ2-7; 10 positions match TRBD1. The germline gives CDR1 MGHRA, CDR2 YSYEKL. The CDR3 consists of 14 residues. V lost 4 bases and J lost 7; bases outside the gene matches: 7. CDR3: CASSRGTGDIEQYF. Written as DNA, the CDR3 is TGCGCCAGCAGCCGCGGGACAGGGGATATTGAGCAGTACTTC.

The rearrangement links TRBV7-2 to TRBJ1-2; TRBD1 aligns across 8 bases. The germline CDR1 and CDR2 sequences are SGHTA and FQGNSA. CDR3 size: 14 residues. Trimming took 5 bases from V and 4 from J; bases not matched to a gene: 6. The DNA for the CDR3 is TGTGCCAGCAGCCCTACCGGGACAGGCTATGGCTACACCTTC. Its translation is CASSPTGTGYGYTF.

As DNA, the CDR3 is TGTGCCAGCGAACGAGAGGACAGAGAGTACAATGAGCAGTTCTTC. It codes for CASEREDREYNEQFF. The chain couples TRBV5-4 to TRBJ2-1, with D possibly matching TRBD1 (6 bases). The CDR3 contains 15 residues. V dropped 7 bases and J dropped 4 bases, with 18 bases sitting between them. Germline V gene sequence: CDR1 SGHNT, CDR2 YYREEE (reference sequence).

The CDR3: CASSFSGGTGELFF. CDR3 coding DNA: TGTGCCAGCAGCTTTAGCGGGGGCACCGGGGAGCTGTTTTTT. The chain recombines TRBV7-3 with TRBJ2-2, with 9 bases aligning to TRBD2. V shed 3 bases and J 4 bases; nucleotides not matched to a gene: 0. Germline assignment: CDR1 SGHTA and CDR2 FQGTGA. The CDR3 has 14 residues.

The V and J genes are TRBV5-4 and TRBJ1-3; D possibly corresponds to TRBD1 (5 bases). Germline lookup yields CDR1 SGHNT and CDR2 YYREEE (reference sequence). V was clipped by 5 bases and J by 8 bases, with 8 bases between them. CDR3 length equals 11 residues. In nucleotides, the CDR3 is TGTGCCAGCAGTGAACAGGACACCATATATTTT. This sequence encodes CASSEQDTIYF.

This sequence joins TRBV9 and TRBJ2-3; D not certain. The CDR3 covers 13 residues. From germline, CDR1 is SGDLS and CDR2 YYNGEE. Trimming removed 4 bases at V and 4 bases at J, with 10 bases between. The CDR3 here is CASSPDGPDTQYF. CDR3 DNA sequence: TGTGCCAGCAGCCCAGACGGCCCAGATACGCAGTATTTT.

The CDR3 sequence: CASSLSTGNTIYF. The CDR3 coding sequence is TGTGCCAGCAGTTTATCGACCGGAAACACCATATATTTT. The rearrangement uses TRBV27 and TRBJ1-3; D is ambiguous. CDR3 size: 13 residues. Trimming stripped 0 bases from V and 4 bases from J, with 4 bases between. The germline gives CDR1 MNHEY, CDR2 SMNVEV (reference sequence).

V usage is TRBV7-3 and J usage is TRBJ1-1, with D perhaps matching TRBD1 (6 bases). The CDR3 runs to 13 residues. Trimming pared 5 bases from V and 6 bases from J, leaving 13 bases between. Germline V gives CDR1 SGHTA, CDR2 FQGTGA. The CDR3 spells CASSPRTEAEAFF. The DNA of the CDR3 is TGTGCCAGCAGCCCCCGGACAGAGGCTGAAGCTTTCTTT.

The gene calls are TRBV28 and TRBJ2-7; 10 nucleotides align to TRBD1. Germline-derived CDR1 and CDR2 are MDHEN and SYDVKM. The CDR3 loop spans 14 amino acids. Losses at the gene ends were 5 bases for V and 2 bases for J; bases not matched to a gene: 3. The CDR3 loop is CASSQGQGTYEQYF. The CDR3 DNA follows: TGTGCCAGCAGTCAGGGACAGGGGACCTACGAGCAGTACTTC.

The rearrangement joins TRBV19 to TRBJ1-2; D might be TRBD1 (5 bases). Germline V CDR1 and CDR2: LNHDA, SQIVND (reference sequence). This CDR3 spans 14 amino acids. V dropped 10 bases and J dropped 7 bases, with 22 bases sitting between them. The CDR3 protein is CATHFHRDDAGYTF. Written as DNA, the CDR3 is TGTGCCACCCATTTCCACCGGGACGACGCTGGCTACACCTTC.

J is TRBJ1-6 and V is TRBV7-9, with D possibly matching TRBD1 (6 bases). Trimming left V 5 bases short and J 7 bases short, with 12 bases between. CDR1 is SEHNR, CDR2 FQNEAQ, per germline (reference sequence). The CDR3 consists of 14 residues. CDR3 DNA: TGTGCCAGCAGCAGGACAGTGTACAATTCACCCCTCCACTTT. Protein: CASSRTVYNSPLHF.

The rearrangement uses TRBV7-6 and TRBJ1-2; 8 bases agree with TRBD1. After removal of 4 bases from V and 4 bases from J, the junction contained 11 bases not matched to a gene. Germline CDR1 is SGHVS and CDR2 is FNYEAQ. The CDR3 is 16 amino acids. CDR3 sequence reads: CASSSCRETGAYGYTF. The CDR3 coding sequence is TGTGCCAGCAGCTCATGTCGGGAGACAGGGGCCTATGGCTACACCTTC.

J is TRBJ1-1 and V is TRBV28; D remains unclear. V dropped 2 bases and J dropped 0 bases, with 7 bases sitting between them. Germline-derived CDR1 and CDR2 are MDHEN and SYDVKM. This CDR3 is built from 14 residues. This chain's CDR3 is CASSLQALNTEAFF. CDR3 in DNA: TGTGCCAGCAGTTTACAGGCCTTGAACACTGAAGCTTTCTTT. Full variable domain (remainder filled in from reference TRBV28 and TRBJ1-1): DVKVTQSSRYLVKRTGEKVFLECVQDMDHENMFWYRQDPGLGLRLIYFSYDVKMKEKGDIPEGYSVSREKKERFSLILESASTNQTSMYLCASSLQALNTEAFFGQGTRLTVV.

The chain is built from TRBV19 and TRBJ2-1; D is unresolved. Germline V gives CDR1 LNHDA, CDR2 SQIVND (reference sequence). Between the trimmed V and J ends, which lost 7 bases and 1 base, there was a span of 11 bases. This CDR3 has 14 amino acids. CDR3 sequence (DNA): TGTGCCAGTACGTTTGCTGGATCCTACAATGAGCAGTTCTTC. It yields the protein CASTFAGSYNEQFF. The full variable domain, completed using reference TRBV19 and TRBJ2-1, is DGGITQSPKYLFRKEGQNVTLSCEQNLNHDAMYWYRQDPGQGLRLIYYSQIVNDFQKGDIAEGYSVSREKKESFPLTVTSAQKNPTAFYLCASTFAGSYNEQFFGPGTRLTVL.

The chain employs TRBV2 and TRBJ1-1; TRBD1 might be the D (5 bases). Deletions cut 0 bases from V and 4 bases from J, with 12 bases between. The CDR3 is made up of 15 amino acids. Germline V CDR1 and CDR2: SNHLY, FYNNEI. In nucleotides, the CDR3 is TGTGCCAGCAGTGAAGCGCAGGGAAGGGGCACTGAAGCTTTCTTT. Translation: CASSEAQGRGTEAFF. Supplemented by reference TRBV2 and TRBJ1-1, the full variable domain reads EPEVTQTPSHQVTQMGQEVILRCVPISNHLYFYWYRQILGQKVEFLVSFYNNEISEKSEIFDDQFSVERPDGSNFTLKIRSTKLEDSAMYFCASSEAQGRGTEAFFGQGTRLTVV.

The rearrangement uses TRBV19 and TRBJ2-1; no clear D. From germline, CDR1 is LNHDA and CDR2 SQIVND (reference sequence). V was clipped by 7 bases and J by 0 bases, with 16 bases between them. This CDR3 is 16 amino acids long. In DNA, the CDR3 is TGTGCCAGTACCCCCCACAGTTTAGTCTCCTACAATGAGCAGTTCTTC. Protein: CASTPHSLVSYNEQFF.

This clone appeared once. Germline and junction disagree at one end, which may indicate a read error. The chain carries TRBV6-5 and TRBJ2-6, with D perhaps assigned TRBD1 or TRBD2 (5 bases each). From germline, CDR1 is MNHEY and CDR2 SVGAGI. The CDR3 has 16 amino acids. CDR3 nucleotide sequence: TGTGCCAGCAGTTACAAATTCGGGGCTGGGGCCAACATCCTGACTTTC. Protein product: CASSYKFGAGANILTF.

The CDR3 DNA reads as TGTGCCGTAGGTGGGACTGAAGCTTTCTTT. Amino acid sequence: CAVGGTEAFF. This sequence joins TRBV6-5 and TRBJ1-1; no definite D call. This CDR3 contains 10 residues. The V end was cut by 11 bases, the J end by 5 bases, with 9 bases between. Germline CDR1 MNHEY, CDR2 SVGAGI.

Concerning this clone itself: Other DNA sequences in the same sample also yield this CDR3. The chain links TRBV19 to TRBJ1-1; the D gene is possibly TRBD1 (6 bases). Germline V gene sequence: CDR1 LNHDA, CDR2 SQIVND (reference sequence). Trimming shortened V by 7 bases and J by 5 bases, and 11 bases separated the two germline ends. The CDR3 is made up of 12 amino acids. The CDR3 spells CASTLGGTEAFF. As DNA, the CDR3 is TGTGCCAGTACCTTAGGGGGAACTGAAGCTTTCTTT.

A remark on this clone: The same CDR3 arises from other DNA sequences in this sample as well. J is TRBJ2-3 and V is TRBV9, with 9 bases fitting TRBD2. From germline, CDR1 is SGDLS and CDR2 YYNGEE. CDR3 length: 14 residues. V trimming: 2 bases; J trimming: 4 bases; junction bases outside the gene matches: 2. The CDR3 reads CASSVSGGADTQYF. CDR3 DNA: TGTGCCAGCAGCGTTAGCGGGGGAGCAGATACGCAGTATTTT.

This clone has only a few counts. The chain employs TRBV9 and TRBJ1-6, with TRBD1 matching 7 bases. CDR1 is SGDLS, CDR2 YYNGEE, per germline. V trimming: 0 bases; J trimming: 7 bases; junction bases outside the gene matches: 7. CDR3 length: 16 residues. DNA for the CDR3: TGTGCCAGCAGCGTAGGAGGGGGCGCCGGGAATTCACCCCTCCACTTT. This encodes CASSVGGGAGNSPLHF.

The chain recombines TRBV5-6 with TRBJ2-2; D gene ambiguous. This CDR3 is built from 12 residues. In germline, CDR1 is SGHDT, CDR2 YYEEEE. Trimming left V 0 bases short and J 7 bases short, with 4 bases between. The CDR3 DNA reads TGTGCCAGCAGCTTGGGGTTCGGGGAGCTGTTTTTT. Amino acid sequence: CASSLGFGELFF.

V and J are TRBV5-1 and TRBJ2-7; possibly TRBD1 for D (6 bases). Per germline, CDR1 SGHRS and CDR2 YFSETQ. V was clipped by 4 bases and J by 3 bases, with 23 bases between them. This CDR3 has 17 residues. The CDR3: CASSATDSSRGIYEQYF. Here the CDR3 DNA reads TGCGCCAGCAGCGCCACTGATTCGTCGAGGGGGATCTACGAGCAGTACTTC.